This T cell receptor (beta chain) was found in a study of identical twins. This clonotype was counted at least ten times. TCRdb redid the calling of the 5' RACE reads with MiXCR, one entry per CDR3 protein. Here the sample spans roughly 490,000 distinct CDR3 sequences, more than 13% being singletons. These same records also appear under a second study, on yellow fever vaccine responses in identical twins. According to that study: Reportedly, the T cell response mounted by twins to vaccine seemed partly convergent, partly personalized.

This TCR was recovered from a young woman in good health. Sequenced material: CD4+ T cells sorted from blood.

CDR3 sequence: CASRESSVITDTQYF. The CDR3 bases are TGTGCCAGCAGAGAGTCTAGCGTTATCACAGATACGCAGTATTTT. The chain combines TRBV12-3 or TRBV12-4 with TRBJ2-3; weak D call: TRBD2 (6 bases). The CDR3 has 15 residues. Trimming cost V 6 bases and J 2 bases, with 15 bases left between them.